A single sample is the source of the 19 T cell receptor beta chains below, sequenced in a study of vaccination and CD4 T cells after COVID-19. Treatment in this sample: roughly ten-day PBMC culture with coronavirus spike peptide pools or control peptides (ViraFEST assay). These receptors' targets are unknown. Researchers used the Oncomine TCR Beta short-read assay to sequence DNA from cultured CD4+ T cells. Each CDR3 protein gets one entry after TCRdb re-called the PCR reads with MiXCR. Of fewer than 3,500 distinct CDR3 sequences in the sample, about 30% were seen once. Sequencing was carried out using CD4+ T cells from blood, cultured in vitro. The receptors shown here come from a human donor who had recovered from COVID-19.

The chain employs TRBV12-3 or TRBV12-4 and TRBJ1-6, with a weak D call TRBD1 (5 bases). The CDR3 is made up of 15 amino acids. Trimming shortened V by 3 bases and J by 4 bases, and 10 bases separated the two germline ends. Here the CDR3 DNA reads TGTGCCAGCAGTTTCGGACACTCTTATAATTCACCCCTCCACTTT. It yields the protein CASSFGHSYNSPLHF.

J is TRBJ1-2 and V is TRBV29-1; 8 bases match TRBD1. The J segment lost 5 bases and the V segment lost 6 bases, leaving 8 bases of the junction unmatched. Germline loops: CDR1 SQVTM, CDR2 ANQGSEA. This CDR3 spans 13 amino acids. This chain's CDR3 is CSVHGTGSYGYTF. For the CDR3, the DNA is TGCAGCGTCCACGGGACAGGTTCTTATGGCTACACCTTC.

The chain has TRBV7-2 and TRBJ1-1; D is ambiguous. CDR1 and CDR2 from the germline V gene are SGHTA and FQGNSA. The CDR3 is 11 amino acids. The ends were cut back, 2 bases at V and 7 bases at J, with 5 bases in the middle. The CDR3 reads CASSLYLEAFF. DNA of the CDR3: TGTGCCAGCAGCTTATACCTTGAAGCTTTCTTT.

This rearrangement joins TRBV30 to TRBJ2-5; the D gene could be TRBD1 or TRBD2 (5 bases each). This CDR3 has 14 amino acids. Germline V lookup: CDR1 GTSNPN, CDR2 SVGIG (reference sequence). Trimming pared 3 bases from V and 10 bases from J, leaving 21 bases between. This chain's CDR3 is CAWRGLATEGVQYF. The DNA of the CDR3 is TGTGCCTGGAGAGGATTAGCGACCGAAGGGGTCCAGTACTTC.

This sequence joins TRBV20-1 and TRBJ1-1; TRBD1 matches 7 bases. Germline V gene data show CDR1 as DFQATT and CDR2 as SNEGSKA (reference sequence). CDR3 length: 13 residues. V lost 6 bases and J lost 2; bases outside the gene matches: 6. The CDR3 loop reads CSAGGQSNTEAFF. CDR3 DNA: TGCAGTGCGGGGGGACAGAGCAACACTGAAGCTTTCTTT.

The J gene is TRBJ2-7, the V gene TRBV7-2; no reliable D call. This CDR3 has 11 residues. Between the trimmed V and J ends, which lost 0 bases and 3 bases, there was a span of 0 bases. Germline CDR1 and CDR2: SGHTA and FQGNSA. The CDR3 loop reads CTSSLAYEQYF. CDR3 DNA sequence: TGTACCAGCAGCTTAGCCTACGAGCAGTACTTC.

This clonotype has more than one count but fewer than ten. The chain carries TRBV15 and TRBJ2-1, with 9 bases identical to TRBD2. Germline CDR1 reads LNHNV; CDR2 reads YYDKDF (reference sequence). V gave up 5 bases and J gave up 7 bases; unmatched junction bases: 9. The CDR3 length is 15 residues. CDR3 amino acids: CATSALAGNRNEQFF. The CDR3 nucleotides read TGTGCCACCAGCGCACTAGCGGGTAATCGGAATGAGCAGTTCTTC.

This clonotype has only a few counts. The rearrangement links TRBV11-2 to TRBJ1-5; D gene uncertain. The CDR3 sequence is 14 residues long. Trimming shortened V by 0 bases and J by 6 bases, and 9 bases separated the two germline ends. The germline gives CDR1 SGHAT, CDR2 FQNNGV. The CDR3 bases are TGTGCCAGCAGCTTAGATCGGGGAAGTCAGCCCCAGCATTTT. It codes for CASSLDRGSQPQHF. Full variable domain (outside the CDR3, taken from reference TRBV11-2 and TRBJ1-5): EAGVAQSPRYKIIEKRQSVAFWCNPISGHATLYWYQQILGQGPKLLIQFQNNGVVDDSQLPKDRFSAERLKGVDSTLKIQPAKLEDSAVYLCASSLDRGSQPQHFGDGTRLSIL.

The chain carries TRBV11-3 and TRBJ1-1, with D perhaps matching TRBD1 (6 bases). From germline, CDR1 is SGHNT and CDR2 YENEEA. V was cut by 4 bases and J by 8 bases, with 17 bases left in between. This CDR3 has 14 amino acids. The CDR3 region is CASSSAQGYGEAFF. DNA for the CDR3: TGTGCCAGCAGCTCGGCCCAGGGGTACGGCGAAGCTTTCTTT.

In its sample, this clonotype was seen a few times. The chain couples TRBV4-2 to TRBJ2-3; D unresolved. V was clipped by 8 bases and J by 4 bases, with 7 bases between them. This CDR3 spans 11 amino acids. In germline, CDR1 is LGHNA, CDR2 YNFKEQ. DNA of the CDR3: TGTGCCAGCCGGAGCGCAGATACGCAGTATTTT. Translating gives CASRSADTQYF.

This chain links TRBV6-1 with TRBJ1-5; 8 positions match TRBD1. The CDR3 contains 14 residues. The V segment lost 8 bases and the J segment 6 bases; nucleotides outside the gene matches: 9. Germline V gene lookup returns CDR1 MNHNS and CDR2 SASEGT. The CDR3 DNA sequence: TGTGCCAGCGGGACGACAGGGGCGATTCAGCCCCAGCATTTT. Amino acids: CASGTTGAIQPQHF.

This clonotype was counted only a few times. The CDR3 DNA is TGTGCCAGCAGCCCAAGGACAGGGTTAGTAGGAGATACGCAGTATTTT. It codes for CASSPRTGLVGDTQYF. The chain uses TRBV7-9 and TRBJ2-3, with 8 bases identical to TRBD1. CDR3 length: 16 residues. Germline V gene data show CDR1 as SEHNR and CDR2 as FQNEAQ (reference sequence). V shed 5 bases, J shed 5 bases, and the junction held 12 bases outside the gene matches.

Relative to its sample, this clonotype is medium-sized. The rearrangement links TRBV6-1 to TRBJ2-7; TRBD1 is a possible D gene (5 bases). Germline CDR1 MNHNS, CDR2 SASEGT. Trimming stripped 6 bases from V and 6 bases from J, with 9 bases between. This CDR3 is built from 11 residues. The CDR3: CASRQEIEQYF. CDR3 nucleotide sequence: TGTGCCAGCAGACAGGAGATCGAGCAGTACTTC.

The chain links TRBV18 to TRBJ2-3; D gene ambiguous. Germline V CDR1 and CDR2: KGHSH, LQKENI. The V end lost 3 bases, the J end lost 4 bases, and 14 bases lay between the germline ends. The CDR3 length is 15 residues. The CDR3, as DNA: TGTGCCAGCTCACCGAGGCAGGCCGACTCAGATACGCAGTATTTT. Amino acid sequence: CASSPRQADSDTQYF.

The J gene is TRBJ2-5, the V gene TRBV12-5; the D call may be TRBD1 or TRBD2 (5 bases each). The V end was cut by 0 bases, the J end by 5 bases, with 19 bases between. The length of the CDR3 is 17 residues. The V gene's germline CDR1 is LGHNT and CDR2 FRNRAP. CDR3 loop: CASGLVSPGVREETQYF. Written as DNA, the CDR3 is TGTGCTAGTGGTTTGGTATCCCCCGGCGTCAGGGAGGAGACCCAGTACTTC.

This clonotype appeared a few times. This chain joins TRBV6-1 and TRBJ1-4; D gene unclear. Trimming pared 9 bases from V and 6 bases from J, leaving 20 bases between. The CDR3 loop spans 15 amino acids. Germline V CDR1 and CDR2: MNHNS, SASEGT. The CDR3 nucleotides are TGTGCCAGTGGCCGAGCTCCGAGATATGATGAAAAACTGTTTTTT. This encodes CASGRAPRYDEKLFF.

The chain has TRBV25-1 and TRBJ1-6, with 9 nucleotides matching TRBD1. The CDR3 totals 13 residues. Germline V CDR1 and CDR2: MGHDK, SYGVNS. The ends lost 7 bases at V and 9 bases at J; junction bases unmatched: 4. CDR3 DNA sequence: TGTGCCAGCACGGGACAGGGACTTTCACCCCTCCACTTT. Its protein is CASTGQGLSPLHF. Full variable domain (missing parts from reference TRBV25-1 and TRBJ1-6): EADIYQTPRYLVIGTGKKITLECSQTMGHDKMYWYQQDPGMELHLIHYSYGVNSTEKGDLSSESTVSRIRTEHFPLTLESARPSHTSQYLCASTGQGLSPLHFGNGTRLTVT.

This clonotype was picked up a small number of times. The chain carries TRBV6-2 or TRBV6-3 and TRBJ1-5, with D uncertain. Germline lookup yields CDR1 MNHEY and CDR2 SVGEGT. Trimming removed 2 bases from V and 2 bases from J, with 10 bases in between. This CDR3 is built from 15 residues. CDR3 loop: CASSYAGGRNQPQHF. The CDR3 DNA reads TGTGCCAGCAGTTACGCCGGAGGGCGCAATCAGCCCCAGCATTTT.

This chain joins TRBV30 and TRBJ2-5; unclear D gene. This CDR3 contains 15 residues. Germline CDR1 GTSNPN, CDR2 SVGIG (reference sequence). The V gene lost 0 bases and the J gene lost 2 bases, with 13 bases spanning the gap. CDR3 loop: CAWSVPATDQETQYF. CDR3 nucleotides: TGTGCCTGGAGTGTACCTGCTACAGATCAAGAGACCCAGTACTTC. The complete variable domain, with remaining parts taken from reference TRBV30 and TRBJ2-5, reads SQTIHQWPATLVQPVGSPLSLECTVEGTSNPNLYWYRQAAGRGLQLLFYSVGIGQISSEVPQNLSASRPQDRQFILSSKKLLLSDSGFYLCAWSVPATDQETQYFGPGTRLLVL.